This T cell receptor (beta chain) was recovered during a study of blood T cell repertoires in COVID-19 (TCRdb year 2020). General notes on the study: Collaborator samples came from the United States, Italy and Spain and covered acute and convalescent phases of COVID-19. The material from the prospective study consisted of cDNA or gDNA derived from T cells, B-cell-depleted T cells, or PBMCs. Deeply sampled blood TCRbeta repertoires from subjects exposed to, actively infected with, or recovered from COVID-19 were included in the dataset. The repertoires were released in a freely available public database meant as a resource for research on the immune response to SARS-CoV-2. The samples were drawn from two sources: the first 160 participants of the ongoing ImmuneRACE study, and 1,254 subjects contributed by 6 global collaborators. A de-identified subject ID, COVID-19 status, age in years and sex were almost always included in the sample metadata. Where HLA class I and class II types were available, the types were taken from metadata supplied by the sample provider, not from assay-based typing. Overall study outcomes, separate from this receptor: How much clinical and demographic metadata was included differed by source and by participant, and the metadata was provided uncurated.

V and J lose 1 base and 7 bases, and a span of 16 bases separates them. The CDR3 spans 16 residues, from the cysteine through the phenylalanine. Only CDR3 DNA remains: 48 bases, in frame from the first base. CDR1 and CDR2 are read off the germline V gene (reference sequence) as SEHNR and FQNEAQ. At one collaborating source in Seattle, patients were enrolled during active infection and were followed longitudinally through the course of disease. The collaborating institutions used their own protocols to collect whole blood in K2EDTA tubes. For TCRbeta analysis, collaborators shipped samples in one of three forms: frozen whole blood, isolated PBMCs, or DNA extracted from either of those sample types. This clone has a single count. This receptor's antigen is unknown. It has no much larger one-base neighbor in the sample; base qualities were not kept. TCRbeta CDR3 regions were amplified from genomic DNA by means of the immunoSEQ Assay, a bias-controlled multiplex PCR. From the authors' description of their analysis: The number of nucleated cells in each sample was estimated by amplification of reference gene primers within the assay. To quantify the absolute abundance of each unique TCRbeta CDR3 rearrangement, sequence reads were collapsed and filtered. For each sample, productive Simpson clonality was calculated as the square root of Simpson's diversity index over productive rearrangements. In its TCRdb copy, this immuneACCESS table keeps in-frame sequences only and misses some clones. Where compared with another copy, unresolved V genes explain less than half of these, and the others have no known cause. Clonal size and the V and J genes are those of that table, whereas D and trimming came from the DNA. Present in this sample are 200,000 to 250,000 clones, about 85% of which were seen just once. Of the sample, roughly a tenth is held by the ten largest clones.

This sequence uses TRBV7-9 and TRBJ1-4; the D gene lacks a confident call. Material for sequencing was peripheral blood. This sequence originates from a woman between 50 and 59 years old with COVID-19, enrolled during active disease. The CDR3 is CASSLGAARVFEKLFF. The DNA sequence follows: TGTGCCAGCAGCTTAGGAGCGGCCAGAGTGTTTGAAAAACTGTTTTTT.